The 4 T cell receptor beta chains given below trace back to one sample, sequenced in a study of T cell clonality in common variable immunodeficiency. This table comes from immunoSEQ multiplex PCR, and its TCRdb copy is limited to in-frame clones, with some not included. The sample shows about 52,000 clones, no singletons; the ten largest hold 1.8%. Source material: peripheral blood mononuclear cells. These receptors were obtained from a person aged 18 to 75 in good health.

For this clone: The observed sequence ends 3 residues before the CDR3 terminus, with the missing tail filled in from the germline J gene. This rearrangement joins TRBV6-2 or TRBV6-3 to TRBJ1-2, with D perhaps TRBD1 (5 bases). CDR3 length: 13 amino acids. The germline V gene has CDR1 MNHEY and CDR2 SVGEGT. CDR3 DNA, as far as it was read: TGTGCCAGCAGTTACTCGAGTCAGGGCGAC. This translates into CASSYSSQGD. The CDR3, in full, reads CASSYSSQGDYTF.

This clone was detected many times. The sequence runs out 3 residues before the end of the CDR3; the remainder is reconstructed from the germline J gene. J is TRBJ2-3 and V is TRBV20-1, with D possibly TRBD1 on 6 matching bases. Germline values: CDR1 DFQATT, CDR2 SNEGSKA (reference sequence). The CDR3 extends over 14 amino acids. Trimming took 2 bases from V and 1 from J, leaving 10 bases between them. The part of the CDR3 DNA that was read is TGCAGTGCTAGACGGGACACAGGCACAGATACG. It is translated as CSARRDTGTDT. The whole CDR3 region reads CSARRDTGTDTQYF.

This clone was seen many times. The missing CDR3 end, 3 residues past where the read stops, is filled in from the germline J gene. V and J are TRBV15 and TRBJ2-7; weak D call: TRBD2 (6 bases). Trimming removed 0 bases at V and 0 bases at J, with 12 bases between. The CDR3 runs 16 residues. The germline CDR1 and CDR2 sequences are LNHNV and YYDKDF (reference sequence). The CDR3 sequence: CATSRDRGVSSYEQYF. The part of the CDR3 DNA that was read is TGTGCCACCAGCAGAGACCGCGGGGTAAGCTCCTACGAG.

Notes on this clone: The CDR3 end falls 3 residues outside the read, so it is completed with the germline J gene. The V call is TRBV7-2, the J call TRBJ1-4; no reliable D call. CDR3 length: 12 amino acids. Germline V CDR1 and CDR2: SGHTA, FQGNSA. The sequenced CDR3 bases are TGTGCCAGCAGCTACTATAATTCACCA. Its translation: CASSYYNSP. The complete CDR3 sequence is CASSYYNSPLFF.